The next 2 T cell receptor beta chains were all read from a single sample in a study of blood T cell repertoires in COVID-19. The assay was immunoSEQ multiplex PCR, and TCRdb's table has in-frame clones only and misses some. Of around 250,000 clones detected, approximately 90% appear once; the ten largest clones hold roughly 2.9%. Sequenced material: PBMCs or T cells enriched from blood (not recorded which). These receptors were taken from a man aged 35-49 years who had been exposed to COVID-19.

J is TRBJ2-2 and V is TRBV27, with 11 bases lining up with TRBD2. CDR1 and CDR2 (germline): MNHEY, SMNVEV (reference sequence). The junction had 16 bases not matched to a gene; V was cut back by 6 bases and J by 7 bases. This CDR3 is built from 18 residues. For the CDR3, the DNA is TGTGCCAGCAGGAAGCGACCCCCGGGACTAGCGGAGAACGGGGAGCTGTTTTTT. Its protein product is CASRKRPPGLAENGELFF.

J is TRBJ2-7 and V is TRBV21-1; the table's TRBD1 call for D was not verified on the DNA. TRBV21-1 is tagged as a pseudogene. This CDR3 is 16 amino acids long. CDR3 residues: CASSKALWTGAYEQYF. The CDR3 coding sequence is TGTGCCAGCAGCAAAGCGCTTTGGACAGGGGCCTACGAGCAGTACTTC.